This T cell receptor beta chain was documented in a study of graft-versus-host responses after intestinal transplantation. Turning to the study itself: Those transplanted obtained multivisceral, liver-intestinal, or isolated intestinal grafts. Each patient got anti-thymocyte globulin induction, then tacrolimus and steroids for three to four years.

General study findings and limits: Some patients had graft-donor T cell macrochimerism, and their allografts showed high graft-versus-host to host-versus-graft clonal ratios.

The CDR3 runs 16 residues. Trimming at V came to 4 bases and at J to 5 bases, leaving 10 bases not matched to a gene. From germline, CDR1 is SGHTS and CDR2 YDEGEE. Regarding this clone: Its target is unknown.

The assay was immunoSEQ multiplex PCR, and TCRdb's table has in-frame clones only and misses some. Here the sample spans about 73,000 clones, 90% being singletons. The TCR was taken from a human donor who was the organ donor for an intestinal transplant. This chain links TRBV5-8 with TRBJ1-2, with TRBD1 matching 11 bases. The source material was unstimulated CD8+ T cells sorted from spleen or lymph node cells, sampled before transplant. The CDR3 reads CASSQGQGALWYGYTF. In DNA form, the CDR3 reads TGTGCCAGCAGCCAAGGACAGGGGGCTTTGTGGTATGGCTACACCTTC.